This T cell receptor beta chain was sequenced for a study of cytomegalovirus exposure and HLA in healthy donors. Study outcomes and limitations: The dataset shows that most TCR sequences were rare, while some public TCRs occurred in many donors.

Worth noting for this clone: Antigen specificity is unknown.

A multiplex PCR was run with 60 Vbeta primers and 13 Jbeta primers. Profiled with immunoSEQ multiplex PCR; TCRdb holds only in-frame clones, not every one. This table has about 150,000 clones, around 80% appearing once. J gave up 2 bases and V 6 bases, and 11 bases lay outside the gene matches. The germline V gene encodes CDR1 SNHLY and CDR2 FYNNEI. There are 17 residues in the CDR3. The V call is TRBV2, the J call TRBJ1-5, with 9 bases matching TRBD1. The sample consisted of PBMCs. The sequence was collected from a man aged 35 to 55 in good health and CMV-seropositive. As DNA, the CDR3 is TGTGCCAGCAGGACCGGGACAGGGAATAGGGGCAATCAGCCCCAGCATTTT. It translates to CASRTGTGNRGNQPQHF.